The clone carrying this T cell receptor beta chain was counted between two and nine times. The sample comes from a study of cytomegalovirus exposure and HLA in healthy donors. The V gene's germline CDR1 is LNHDA and CDR2 SQIVND (reference sequence). Trimming removed 10 bases from V and 0 bases from J, with 13 bases in between. The CDR3 spans 15 residues. PCR used 60 Vbeta primers and 13 Jbeta primers. The table came from immunoSEQ multiplex PCR; TCRdb's copy has only in-frame clones and leaves some out. The table has about 110,000 clones, around 62% seen once. This receptor was taken from a man aged 30-40 years in good health and CMV-seropositive. The source material was PBMCs. This chain connects TRBV19 to TRBJ2-6; no clear D gene. CDR3 residues: CATTGFHSGANVLTF. The CDR3 DNA sequence: TGTGCCACAACGGGTTTCCACTCTGGGGCCAACGTCCTGACTTTC. The whole variable domain, remainder taken from reference TRBV19 and TRBJ2-6, is DGGITQSPKYLFRKEGQNVTLSCEQNLNHDAMYWYRQDPGQGLRLIYYSQIVNDFQKGDIAEGYSVSREKKESFPLTVTSAQKNPTAFYLCATTGFHSGANVLTFGAGSRLTVL.